This is a list of T cell receptor beta chains from one sample in a study of siplizumab effects on memory and regulatory T cells. The protocol was immunoSEQ multiplex PCR, while the TCRdb copy is restricted to in-frame clones and leaves out a portion. The sample contains approximately 100,000 clones, 85% to 95% of which appear only once. The specimen was non-Treg CD4+ T cells sorted from blood. Source of these receptors: a human donor in good health. Both conserved end residues are part of each CDR3. Each record gives: V gene, clone size, D gene, J gene, CDR3 protein, CDR3 DNA. The D gene is left open where the match is weak. Clone size is shown for a subset of rows, as once, few, many or a class of expanded clone.

TRBV30,NA,NA,TRBJ2-5,CAWSVRVGQKETQYF,TGTGCCTGGAGTGTACGAGTTGGGCAGAAGGAGACCCAGTACTTC
TRBV5-1,NA,NA,TRBJ2-3,CASSRQGSGDTDTQYF,TGCGCCAGCAGCCGCCAGGGTTCGGGGGACACAGATACGCAGTATTTT
TRBV10-3,NA,TRBD2,TRBJ2-3,CAIKREGSADTQYF,TGTGCCATCAAGCGGGAGGGATCTGCAGATACGCAGTATTTT
TRBV18,NA,NA,TRBJ1-3,CASSSQAGPNTIYF,TGTGCCAGCTCAAGCCAAGCCGGACCAAACACCATATATTTT
TRBV5-4,NA,NA,TRBJ1-5,CASSPDRSQPQHF,TGTGCCAGCAGTCCTGACAGGAGTCAGCCCCAGCATTTT
TRBV7-9,NA,NA,TRBJ2-5,CASSLNGGINQETQYF,TGTGCCAGCAGCTTAAACGGCGGAATCAACCAAGAGACCCAGTACTTC
TRBV6-5,NA,TRBD2,TRBJ2-3,CASRLAACPDTQYF,TGTGCCAGCCGACTAGCGGCGTGTCCAGATACGCAGTATTTT
TRBV2,NA,NA,TRBJ2-3,CASRAGPDTQYF,TGTGCCAGCAGAGCAGGGCCAGATACGCAGTATTTT
TRBV10-1,NA,NA,TRBJ2-3,CASSEGGRSGTDTQYF,TGCGCCAGCAGTGAGGGTGGCAGAAGTGGTACAGATACGCAGTATTTT
TRBV19,NA,NA,TRBJ2-6,CASTPLRRASGAVSLSGANVLTF,TGTGCCAGTACCCCTCTTCGGAGGGCCTCGGGTGCCGTCTCTCTCTCTGGGGCCAACGTCCTGACTTTC
TRBV2,NA,TRBD1,TRBJ1-1,CASNLILTGAEAFF,TGTGCCAGCAACCTTATTTTGACAGGGGCAGAAGCTTTCTTT
TRBV9,NA,NA,TRBJ1-1,CASSRFLGSEAFF,TGTGCCAGCAGCCGCTTTTTGGGTTCTGAAGCTTTCTTT
TRBV28,NA,NA,TRBJ2-3,CASSLVAQGADTQYF,TGTGCCAGCAGTTTAGTGGCTCAGGGTGCAGATACGCAGTATTTT
TRBV27,once,NA,TRBJ1-5,CASSSHSNQPQHF,TGTGCCAGCAGTTCACATAGCAATCAGCCCCAGCATTTT
TRBV27,NA,NA,TRBJ1-1,CASRSDRNTEAFF,TGTGCCAGCAGATCGGACAGGAACACTGAAGCTTTCTTT
TRBV7-3,NA,NA,TRBJ2-2,CASSSTPPGYSTGELFF,TGTGCCAGCAGCTCAACCCCCCCGGGGTATTCTACCGGGGAGCTGTTTTTT
TRBV7-9,NA,NA,TRBJ2-1,CASSSRIRSLSSYNEQFF,TGTGCCAGCAGCTCAAGGATCAGGTCTTTGAGCTCCTACAATGAGCAGTTCTTC
TRBV6-6,NA,NA,TRBJ1-3,CASILSRGNTIYF,TGTGCCAGCATCCTTTCTCGAGGAAACACCATATATTTT
TRBV15,NA,TRBD1,TRBJ2-1,CATSRSDRVRGNEQFF,TGTGCCACCAGCAGGTCGGACAGGGTAAGGGGCAATGAGCAGTTCTTC
TRBV28,NA,NA,TRBJ2-3,CASSRLILNTQYF,TGTGCCAGCAGTCGGCTCATACTTAATACGCAGTATTTT
TRBV28,NA,NA,TRBJ1-1,CASLPGTGMPEAFF,TGTGCCAGCCTCCCCGGGACGGGAATGCCTGAAGCTTTCTTT
TRBV4-2,NA,NA,TRBJ2-2,CASSQAGADTGELFF,TGTGCCAGCAGCCAAGCCGGGGCGGACACCGGGGAGCTGTTTTTT
TRBV27,NA,NA,TRBJ2-4,CASSLKAGVGSKNIQYF,TGTGCCAGCAGTTTAAAGGCCGGGGTCGGGTCCAAAAACATTCAGTACTTC
TRBV6-1,NA,TRBD2,TRBJ2-2,CASGGLVNTGELFF,TGTGCCAGCGGAGGACTAGTCAACACCGGGGAGCTGTTTTTT
TRBV25-1,NA,TRBD2,TRBJ2-1,CASSLAGGPSEFF,TGTGCCAGCAGCCTAGCGGGAGGGCCAAGCGAGTTCTTC
TRBV19,NA,NA,TRBJ2-6,CASRVQYSGANVLTF,TGTGCCAGTAGAGTCCAGTACTCTGGGGCCAACGTCCTGACTTTC
TRBV4-1,NA,NA,TRBJ1-1,CASSREGWAEAFF,TGCGCCAGCAGCCGTGAGGGTTGGGCTGAAGCTTTCTTT
TRBV7-9,NA,TRBD1,TRBJ1-5,CASSADRENQPQHF,TGTGCCAGCAGCGCAGACAGGGAGAATCAGCCCCAGCATTTT
TRBV6-1,NA,NA,TRBJ1-1,CASSSTGAPHTEAFF,TGTGCCAGCAGTTCGACAGGTGCTCCCCACACTGAAGCTTTCTTT
TRBV7-3,NA,TRBD1,TRBJ2-4,CASSLQGAGDKNIQYF,TGTGCCAGCAGCTTGCAGGGGGCGGGTGACAAAAACATTCAGTACTTC
TRBV6-1,NA,TRBD1,TRBJ1-2,CASSEPTGGDYGYTF,TGTGCCAGCAGTGAACCCACAGGGGGAGACTATGGCTACACCTTC
TRBV28,NA,NA,TRBJ1-2,CASSLGTGGYTF,TGTGCCAGCAGCTTGGGGACGGGAGGCTACACCTTC
TRBV11-2,NA,TRBD1,TRBJ1-3,CASSRQGLGNTIYF,TGTGCCAGCAGCAGACAGGGCTTAGGAAACACCATATATTTT
TRBV18,NA,NA,TRBJ2-7,CASSYSGTTYEQYF,TGTGCCAGCTCGTATAGTGGGACCACCTACGAGCAGTACTTC
TRBV7-3,NA,NA,TRBJ2-5,CASSLTGTTQETQYF,TGTGCCAGCAGCTTAACCGGGACAACCCAAGAGACCCAGTACTTC
TRBV6-6,NA,TRBD2,TRBJ2-7,CASSYGSGSVEQYF,TGTGCCAGCAGTTACGGGAGCGGGAGTGTTGAGCAGTACTTC
TRBV10-1,NA,TRBD2,TRBJ2-3,CASSTTSPDTQYF,TGCGCCAGCAGCACGACTAGCCCAGATACGCAGTATTTT
TRBV2,NA,NA,TRBJ2-7,CASSLSRQDRNEQYF,TGTGCCAGCAGTTTATCCAGACAGGATAGGAACGAGCAGTACTTC
TRBV5-8,NA,NA,TRBJ1-1,CASSFHRALQFKGEAFF,TGTGCCAGCAGCTTCCACAGGGCATTACAATTCAAAGGTGAAGCTTTCTTT
TRBV19,NA,TRBD2,TRBJ2-1,CASSGGRALISYEQFF,TGTGCCAGTAGCGGCGGGAGGGCCTTAATTAGCTATGAGCAGTTCTTC
TRBV5-1,NA,NA,TRBJ2-7,CASSFKGASYEQYF,TGCGCCAGCAGCTTTAAGGGAGCCTCCTACGAGCAGTACTTC
TRBV29-1,NA,TRBD1,TRBJ1-4,CSVGGQGNEKLFF,TGCAGCGTTGGGGGACAGGGTAATGAAAAACTGTTTTTT
TRBV5-1,NA,NA,TRBJ1-2,CASSQENYGYTF,TGCGCCAGCAGCCAAGAAAACTATGGCTACACCTTC
TRBV5-1,few,NA,TRBJ2-5,CASSTPGRETQYF,TGCGCCAGCAGCACCCCAGGGAGAGAGACCCAGTACTTC
TRBV27,NA,TRBD2,TRBJ2-7,CASSLNPGLAGANEQYF,TGTGCCAGCAGTCTAAACCCGGGACTAGCGGGAGCAAACGAGCAGTACTTC
TRBV7-3,once,NA,TRBJ1-2,CASSLTLTGAGYTF,TGTGCCAGCAGCTTAACGTTAACAGGAGCCGGCTACACCTTC
TRBV27,NA,NA,TRBJ2-7,CASSRSGNMIYEQYF,TGTGCCAGCAGTCGAAGCGGAAATATGATCTACGAGCAGTACTTC
TRBV28,NA,TRBD2,TRBJ2-1,CASSFFGAGGKNEQFF,TGTGCCAGCAGTTTCTTCGGCGCGGGAGGTAAAAATGAGCAGTTCTTC
TRBV9,NA,NA,TRBJ1-4,CASSVGLRQTNEKLFF,TGTGCCAGCAGCGTAGGCCTCAGGCAAACTAATGAAAAACTGTTTTTT